Listed below are T cell receptor beta chains from one sample, sequenced in a study of blood T cell repertoires in COVID-19. Assay: immunoSEQ multiplex PCR; the TCRdb copy retains only in-frame clones and omits some. This table holds some 200,000 clones, 80% to 90% found once. The specimen was PBMCs or T cells enriched from blood (not recorded which). Receptor source: a woman in her fifties or sixties who had been exposed to COVID-19. The conserved cysteine and the conserved F or W are not part of the CDR3 here. Fields, in order: CDR3 protein, J gene, V gene, clone size. Where a row states a size, it is once, few, many or the class of an expanded clone; other rows omit it.

CDR3: ASSLGGGTEAF
J: TRBJ1-1
V: TRBV7-8
size: NA

CDR3: ASSSPGTGGSNEQF
J: TRBJ2-1
V: TRBV27
size: NA

CDR3: ASSEAGQEEGEDTQY
J: TRBJ2-3
V: TRBV2
size: NA

CDR3: ASSISAGSTYEQY
J: TRBJ2-7
V: TRBV19
size: NA

CDR3: ASSVAGGGYEQY
J: TRBJ2-7
V: TRBV9
size: NA

CDR3: ASSLAPWGDRLF
J: TRBJ1-4
V: TRBV7-8
size: NA

CDR3: ASSLEGGGWTEAF
J: TRBJ1-1
V: TRBV13
size: NA

CDR3: ASSPYQGEDQPQH
J: TRBJ1-5
V: TRBV18
size: few

CDR3: ASSWTVSYEQY
J: TRBJ2-7
V: TRBV10-2
size: NA

CDR3: ASRMGQASPVGAQY
J: TRBJ2-3
V: TRBV2
size: NA

CDR3: ASSPPGRASYNEQF
J: TRBJ2-1
V: TRBV7-9
size: NA

CDR3: ASSTVPGETQY
J: TRBJ2-5
V: TRBV19
size: few

CDR3: ASSPPPSSPYNEQF
J: TRBJ2-1
V: TRBV9
size: few

CDR3: ASSLEKGVWETQY
J: TRBJ2-5
V: TRBV7-8
size: NA

CDR3: ASSLPSQGSDTGELF
J: TRBJ2-2
V: TRBV4-1
size: NA

CDR3: ATSDPGHSYEQY
J: TRBJ2-7
V: TRBV24-1
size: NA

CDR3: ASSSPSGTTF
J: TRBJ1-1
V: TRBV7-9
size: NA

CDR3: ASRGFVIAGETQY
J: TRBJ2-5
V: TRBV5-1
size: NA

CDR3: ASSSALGPSGNTIY
J: TRBJ1-3
V: TRBV7-6
size: few

CDR3: ASSICAPSGNTIY
J: TRBJ1-3
V: TRBV7-4
size: NA

CDR3: ASSLRGASVYGYT
J: TRBJ1-2
V: TRBV9
size: NA

CDR3: ASSQDTGVNYGYT
J: TRBJ1-2
V: TRBV3-1/TRBV3-2
size: NA

CDR3: ASSSSSGSRQTQY
J: TRBJ2-5
V: TRBV7-2
size: NA

CDR3: ASSLSGGSYEQY
J: TRBJ2-7
V: TRBV5-1
size: NA

CDR3: ASSLGRQGAGGTIY
J: TRBJ1-3
V: TRBV7-2
size: NA

CDR3: ASSLFADSGNTIY
J: TRBJ1-3
V: TRBV7-8
size: NA

CDR3: ASSSGGAYEQY
J: TRBJ2-7
V: TRBV5-4
size: many

CDR3: ASSVDVQGRYGYT
J: TRBJ1-2
V: TRBV9
size: NA

CDR3: ASSTWGRRGDEQF
J: TRBJ2-1
V: TRBV7-8
size: NA

CDR3: ASSREGGTRYEQY
J: TRBJ2-7
V: TRBV11-2
size: NA

CDR3: ASSRDRGFDTEAF
J: TRBJ1-1
V: TRBV7-2
size: NA

CDR3: ASSYTGLQPYNEQF
J: TRBJ2-1
V: TRBV6-5
size: NA

CDR3: ATSDRYSPLH
J: TRBJ1-6
V: TRBV25-1
size: NA

CDR3: ASSVDVAGVYGYT
J: TRBJ1-2
V: TRBV9
size: NA

CDR3: ASSPPPGKGEKLF
J: TRBJ1-4
V: TRBV28
size: NA

CDR3: ASSRPDSGYGYT
J: TRBJ1-2
V: TRBV6-5
size: NA

CDR3: ASSNGGGDYYEQY
J: TRBJ2-7
V: TRBV6-5
size: once

CDR3: ASSLVILADETQY
J: TRBJ2-5
V: TRBV3-1/TRBV3-2
size: NA

CDR3: ASSPQETTEAF
J: TRBJ1-1
V: TRBV6-5
size: few

CDR3: ASSPDLRTVWGANYGYT
J: TRBJ1-2
V: TRBV18
size: NA

CDR3: ASSFTGGVGEKLF
J: TRBJ1-4
V: TRBV5-4
size: NA

CDR3: ASRKGQISGNTIY
J: TRBJ1-3
V: TRBV6-5
size: NA

CDR3: ASRAGTQSGEQF
J: TRBJ2-1
V: TRBV6-5
size: once

CDR3: ASSQDPQRGANTGELF
J: TRBJ2-2
V: TRBV4-2
size: NA

CDR3: ASSLSGTLSYNEQF
J: TRBJ2-1
V: TRBV7-2
size: few

CDR3: AWSAVSGNTIY
J: TRBJ1-3
V: TRBV30
size: NA

CDR3: SAGGLGYEQY
J: TRBJ2-7
V: TRBV29-1
size: NA

CDR3: ASSRAPAESSPLH
J: TRBJ1-6
V: TRBV6-2/TRBV6-3
size: NA

CDR3: ASSLKAISSGNTIY
J: TRBJ1-3
V: TRBV2
size: NA

CDR3: ASSRPNRGPSTEAF
J: TRBJ1-1
V: TRBV28
size: NA

CDR3: ASSEPRGPRMNEQF
J: TRBJ2-1
V: TRBV10-2
size: few

CDR3: ASLIRGLAGYNEQF
J: TRBJ2-1
V: TRBV28
size: NA

CDR3: ASRGGRSYEQY
J: TRBJ2-7
V: TRBV21-1
size: NA

CDR3: ASSFVGTGDGYT
J: TRBJ1-2
V: TRBV7-2
size: few

CDR3: ASSSSGGSYNEQF
J: TRBJ2-1
V: TRBV5-1
size: NA

CDR3: ATSGGPGDQPQH
J: TRBJ1-5
V: TRBV24-1
size: NA

CDR3: ASSLILGTEANYGYT
J: TRBJ1-2
V: TRBV5-1
size: NA

CDR3: ASSYSFLYEQY
J: TRBJ2-7
V: TRBV6-5
size: NA

CDR3: ASSMTESAILNEQF
J: TRBJ2-1
V: TRBV19
size: NA

CDR3: ASSVAILEASSYNEQF
J: TRBJ2-1
V: TRBV9
size: NA